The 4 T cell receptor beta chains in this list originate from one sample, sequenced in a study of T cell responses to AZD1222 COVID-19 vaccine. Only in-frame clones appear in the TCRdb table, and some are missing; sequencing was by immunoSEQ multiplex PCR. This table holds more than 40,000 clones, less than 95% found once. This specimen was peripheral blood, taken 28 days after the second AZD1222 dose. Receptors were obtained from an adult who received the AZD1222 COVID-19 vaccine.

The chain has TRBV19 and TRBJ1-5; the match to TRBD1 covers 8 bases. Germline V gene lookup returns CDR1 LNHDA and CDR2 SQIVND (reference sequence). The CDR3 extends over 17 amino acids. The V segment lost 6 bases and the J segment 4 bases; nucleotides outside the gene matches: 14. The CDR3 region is CASRGLEGQGANQPQHF. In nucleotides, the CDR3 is TGTGCCAGTAGGGGACTGGAAGGGCAGGGGGCAAATCAGCCCCAGCATTTT.

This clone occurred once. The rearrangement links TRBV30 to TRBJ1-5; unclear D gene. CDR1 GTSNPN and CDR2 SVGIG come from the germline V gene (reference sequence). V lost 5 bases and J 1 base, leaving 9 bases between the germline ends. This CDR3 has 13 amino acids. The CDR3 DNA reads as TGTGCCTGGGGACCAGACAGCAATCAGCCCCAGCATTTT. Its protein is CAWGPDSNQPQHF. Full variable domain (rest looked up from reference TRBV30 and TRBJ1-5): SQTIHQWPATLVQPVGSPLSLECTVEGTSNPNLYWYRQAAGRGLQLLFYSVGIGQISSEVPQNLSASRPQDRQFILSSKKLLLSDSGFYLCAWGPDSNQPQHFGDGTRLSIL.

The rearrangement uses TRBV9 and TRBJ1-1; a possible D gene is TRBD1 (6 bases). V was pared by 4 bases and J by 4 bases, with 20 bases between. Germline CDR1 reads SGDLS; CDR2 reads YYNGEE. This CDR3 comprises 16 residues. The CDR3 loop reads CASSTLGGAQATEAFF. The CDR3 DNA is TGTGCCAGCAGCACCCTGGGGGGGGCGCAGGCCACTGAAGCTTTCTTT.

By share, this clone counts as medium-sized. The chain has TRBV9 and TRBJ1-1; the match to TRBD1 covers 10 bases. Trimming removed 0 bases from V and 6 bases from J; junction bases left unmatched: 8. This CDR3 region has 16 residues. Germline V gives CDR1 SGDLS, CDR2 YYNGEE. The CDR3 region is CASSVGDRGRDAEAFF. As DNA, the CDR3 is TGTGCCAGCAGCGTAGGGGACAGGGGACGGGACGCTGAAGCTTTCTTT.